These 5 T cell receptor beta chains came from one sample sequenced in a study of cytomegalovirus exposure and HLA in healthy donors. The PCR was carried out with 60 Vbeta primers and 13 Jbeta primers. Here immunoSEQ multiplex PCR was the method, and the copy in TCRdb shows in-frame clones only, minus some. The data show about 150,000 clones, 75% to 90% seen once. The specimen was PBMCs. These receptors all stem from a male donor in good health and CMV-seronegative.

V and J are TRBV4-2 and TRBJ2-1, with 7 bases aligning to TRBD1. The germline CDR1 and CDR2 sequences are LGHNA and YNFKEQ. Trimming cost V 0 bases and J 6 bases; bases outside gene matches: 2. This CDR3 region has 14 residues. Here the CDR3 reads CASSQEAGGNEQFF. The CDR3 DNA reads TGTGCCAGCAGCCAAGAGGCAGGGGGCAATGAGCAGTTCTTC.

The gene calls are TRBV4-1 and TRBJ2-5; 8 positions agree with TRBD2. CDR3 length equals 15 residues. The J segment lost 6 bases and the V segment lost 0 bases, leaving 6 bases of the junction unmatched. The germline V gene encodes CDR1 MGHRA and CDR2 YSYEKL. CDR3 coding DNA: TGCGCCAGCAGCCAAGATGGCGGGGGGCGAAAGACCCAGTACTTC. Translation: CASSQDGGGRKTQYF.

The chain links TRBV11-2 to TRBJ1-6; D gene unclear. Trimming removed 0 bases at V and 7 bases at J, with 4 bases between. There are 13 residues in the CDR3. Germline V gene sequence: CDR1 SGHAT, CDR2 FQNNGV. CDR3 sequence reads: CASSLDTNSPLHF. DNA of the CDR3: TGTGCCAGCAGCTTAGATACAAATTCACCCCTCCACTTT. Filled out from reference TRBV11-2 and TRBJ1-6, the complete variable domain reads EAGVAQSPRYKIIEKRQSVAFWCNPISGHATLYWYQQILGQGPKLLIQFQNNGVVDDSQLPKDRFSAERLKGVDSTLKIQPAKLEDSAVYLCASSLDTNSPLHFGNGTRLTVT.

The chain is built from TRBV29-1 and TRBJ2-5, with a tentative D call TRBD1 (6 bases). CDR1 is SQVTM and CDR2 is ANQGSEA in the germline V gene. V was pared by 6 bases and J by 9 bases, with 14 bases between. The CDR3 is made up of 11 amino acids. CDR3 protein: CSVLTGLAQYF. CDR3 sequence (DNA): TGCAGCGTGTTAACAGGGTTGGCCCAGTACTTC.

The chain is built from TRBV19 and TRBJ1-1; 7 nucleotides match TRBD1. V lost 1 base, J lost 0 bases, and 2 bases stayed unmatched. The CDR3 runs to 15 residues. The germline gives CDR1 LNHDA, CDR2 SQIVND (reference sequence). The chain's CDR3 is CASSIVTGLNTEAFF. CDR3 nucleotide sequence: TGTGCCAGTAGTATAGTGACAGGGTTGAACACTGAAGCTTTCTTT.